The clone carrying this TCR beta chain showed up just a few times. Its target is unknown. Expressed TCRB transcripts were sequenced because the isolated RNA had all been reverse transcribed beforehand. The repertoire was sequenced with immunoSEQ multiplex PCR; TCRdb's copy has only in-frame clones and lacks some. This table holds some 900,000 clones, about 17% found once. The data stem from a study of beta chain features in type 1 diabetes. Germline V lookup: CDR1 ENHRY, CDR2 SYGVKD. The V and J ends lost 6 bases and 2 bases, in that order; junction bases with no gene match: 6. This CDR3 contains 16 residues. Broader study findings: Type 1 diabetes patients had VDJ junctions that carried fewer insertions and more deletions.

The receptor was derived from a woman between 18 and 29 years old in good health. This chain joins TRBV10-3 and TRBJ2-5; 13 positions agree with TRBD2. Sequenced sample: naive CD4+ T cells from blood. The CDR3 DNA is TGTGCCATCAGCTCAGGGACTAGCGGGACTCAAGAGACCCAGTACTTC. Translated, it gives CAISSGTSGTQETQYF.